One sample yielded the 5 T cell receptor beta chains listed below, sequenced in a study of blood T cell repertoires in COVID-19. Generated by immunoSEQ multiplex PCR, the TCRdb table keeps only in-frame clones and is missing some. The sample has 70,000 to 95,000 clones; roughly four fifths are singletons. The material sequenced was peripheral blood. Receptor source: a human donor in a cohort sampled during active COVID-19.

This rearrangement joins TRBV28 to TRBJ2-7; weak D call: TRBD2 (5 bases). The CDR3 contains 15 residues. V gave up 3 bases and J gave up 0 bases, with 12 bases separating them. Germline CDR1 reads MDHEN; CDR2 reads SYDVKM. CDR3 coding DNA: TGTGCCAGCAGTTTTGGCAGGAGGAGCTCCTACGAGCAGTACTTC. Protein sequence: CASSFGRRSSYEQYF. Supplemented by reference TRBV28 and TRBJ2-7, the full variable domain reads DVKVTQSSRYLVKRTGEKVFLECVQDMDHENMFWYRQDPGLGLRLIYFSYDVKMKEKGDIPEGYSVSREKKERFSLILESASTNQTSMYLCASSFGRRSSYEQYFGPGTRLTVT.

The V and J genes are TRBV6-5 and TRBJ1-3, with no clear D. The CDR3 covers 15 residues. The V gene's germline CDR1 is MNHEY and CDR2 SVGAGI. Deletions cut 6 bases from V and 0 bases from J, with 12 bases between. For the CDR3, the DNA is TGTGCCAGCAGGCCCTCGAGGGACTCTGGAAACACCATATATTTT. Its translation is CASRPSRDSGNTIYF.

J is TRBJ2-7 and V is TRBV7-9; D possibly corresponds to TRBD1 (6 bases). V lost 0 bases to trimming and J lost 3 bases, with 21 bases between them. This CDR3 has 18 residues. Germline CDR1 SEHNR, CDR2 FQNEAQ (reference sequence). CDR3 nucleotide sequence: TGTGCCAGCAGCTTAGCGACTAACCGGGACAATTCTAACTACGAGCAGTACTTC. It yields the protein CASSLATNRDNSNYEQYF.

This clone has more than one count but fewer than ten. This chain joins TRBV1 and TRBJ2-7; the tabulated D call, TRBD1, remains unverified against the DNA. TRBV1 is described as a pseudogene. This CDR3 contains 16 residues. The CDR3 is CTSSQADSILTYEQYF. The CDR3 coding sequence is TGCACCAGCAGCCAAGCCGACAGCATTCTAACCTACGAGCAGTACTTC.

CDR3 DNA: TGTGCCAGCAGTGACCAGAATGCGGGTGAAGCTTTCTTT. Protein: CASSDQNAGEAFF. The V and J genes are TRBV6-4 and TRBJ1-1; D unresolved. Germline assignment: CDR1 MRHNA and CDR2 SNTAGT. Trimming removed 2 bases at V and 7 bases at J, with 11 bases between. This CDR3 has 13 amino acids.